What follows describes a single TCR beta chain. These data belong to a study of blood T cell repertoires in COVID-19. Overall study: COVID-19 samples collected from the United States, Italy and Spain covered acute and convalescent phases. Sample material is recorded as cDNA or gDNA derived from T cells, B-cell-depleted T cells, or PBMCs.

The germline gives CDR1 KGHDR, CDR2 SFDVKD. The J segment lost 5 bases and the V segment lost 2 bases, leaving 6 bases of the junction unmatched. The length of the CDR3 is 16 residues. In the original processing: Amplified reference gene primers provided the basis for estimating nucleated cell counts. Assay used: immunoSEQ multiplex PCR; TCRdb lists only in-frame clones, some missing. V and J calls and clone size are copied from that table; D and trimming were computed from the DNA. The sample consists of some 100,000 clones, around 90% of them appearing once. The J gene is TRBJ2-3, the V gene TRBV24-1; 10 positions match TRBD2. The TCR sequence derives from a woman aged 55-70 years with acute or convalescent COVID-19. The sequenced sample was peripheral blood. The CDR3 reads CATSDSSGSPQDTQYF. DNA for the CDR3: TGTGCCACCAGTGATTCTAGCGGGAGTCCGCAAGATACGCAGTATTTT.